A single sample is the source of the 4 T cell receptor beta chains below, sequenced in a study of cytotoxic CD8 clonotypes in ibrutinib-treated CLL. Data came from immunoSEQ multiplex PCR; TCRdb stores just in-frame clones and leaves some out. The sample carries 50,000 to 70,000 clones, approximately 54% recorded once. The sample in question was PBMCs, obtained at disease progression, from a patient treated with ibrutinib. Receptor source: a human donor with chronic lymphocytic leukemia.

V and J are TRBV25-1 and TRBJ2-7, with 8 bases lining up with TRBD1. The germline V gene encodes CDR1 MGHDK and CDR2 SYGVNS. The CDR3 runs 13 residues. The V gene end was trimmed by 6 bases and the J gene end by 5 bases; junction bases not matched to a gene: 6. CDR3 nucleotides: TGTGCCAGCAGCTGGGACAGGACCAACGAGCAGTACTTC. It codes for CASSWDRTNEQYF.

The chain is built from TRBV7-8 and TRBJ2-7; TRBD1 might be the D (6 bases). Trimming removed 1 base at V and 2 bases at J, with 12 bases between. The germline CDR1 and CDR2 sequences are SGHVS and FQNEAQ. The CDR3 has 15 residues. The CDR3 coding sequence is TGTGCCAGCAGCTTAGTTGACGGGACAACCTACGAGCAGTACTTC. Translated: CASSLVDGTTYEQYF. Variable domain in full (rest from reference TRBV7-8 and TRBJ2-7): GAGVSQSPRYKVAKRGQDVALRCDPISGHVSLFWYQQALGQGPEFLTYFQNEAQLDKSGLPSDRFFAERPEGSVSTLKIQRTQQEDSAVYLCASSLVDGTTYEQYFGPGTRLTVT.

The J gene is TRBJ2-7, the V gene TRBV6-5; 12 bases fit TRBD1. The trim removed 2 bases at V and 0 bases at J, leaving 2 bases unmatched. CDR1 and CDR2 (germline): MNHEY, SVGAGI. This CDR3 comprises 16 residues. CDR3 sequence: CASSYGTGGDSYEQYF. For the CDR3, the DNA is TGTGCCAGCAGTTACGGGACAGGGGGCGACTCCTACGAGCAGTACTTC.

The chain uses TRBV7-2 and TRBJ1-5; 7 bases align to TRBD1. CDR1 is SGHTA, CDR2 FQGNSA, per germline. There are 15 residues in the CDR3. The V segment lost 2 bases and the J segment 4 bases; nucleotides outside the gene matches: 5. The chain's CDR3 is CASSLWTGPNQPQHF. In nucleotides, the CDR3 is TGTGCCAGCAGCTTATGGACAGGACCTAATCAGCCCCAGCATTTT.